A single sample gave rise to the 5 T cell receptor beta chains below, sequenced in a study of blood T cell repertoires in COVID-19. Profiled with immunoSEQ multiplex PCR; TCRdb holds only in-frame clones, not every one. The data show approximately 110,000 clones, with about 78% seen just once and 4% to 5.5% held by the top ten. Sequenced sample: peripheral blood. These receptors were obtained from a human donor in a cohort sampled during active or convalescent COVID-19.

The gene calls are TRBV24-1 and TRBJ2-1; 16 bases line up with TRBD2. The CDR3 contains 18 residues. Trimming removed 4 bases from V and 3 bases from J; junction bases left unmatched: 5. The germline CDR1 and CDR2 sequences are KGHDR and SFDVKD. CDR3 amino acids: CATSDPGLAGGIYNEQFF. The CDR3 DNA follows: TGTGCCACCAGTGACCCGGGACTAGCGGGAGGGATCTACAATGAGCAGTTCTTC.

The chain combines TRBV7-9 with TRBJ2-5, with 7 bases aligning to TRBD2. Trimming removed 5 bases from V and 1 base from J; junction bases left unmatched: 10. Germline assignment: CDR1 SEHNR and CDR2 FQNEAQ (reference sequence). CDR3 length equals 16 residues. DNA of the CDR3: TGTGCCAGCAGCCCAAATTTGGGGGGGTTCCAAGAGACCCAGTACTTC. Translated, it gives CASSPNLGGFQETQYF. Combining the CDR3 with reference TRBV7-9 and TRBJ2-5 gives the whole variable domain DTGVSQNPRHKITKRGQNVTFRCDPISEHNRLYWYRQTLGQGPEFLTYFQNEAQLEKSRLLSDRFSAERPKGSFSTLEIQRTEQGDSAMYLCASSPNLGGFQETQYFGPGTRLLVL.

This chain links TRBV2 with TRBJ2-7, with unresolved D. The germline V gene has CDR1 SNHLY and CDR2 FYNNEI. Trimming stripped 3 bases from V and 3 bases from J, with 12 bases between. This CDR3 is built from 14 residues. The CDR3 sequence is CASSDVVRYYEQYF. CDR3 nucleotide sequence: TGTGCCAGCAGTGACGTTGTCCGCTACTACGAGCAGTACTTC.

This clone is labeled medium-sized (0.01 to 0.1%). The J gene is TRBJ1-6, the V gene TRBV19; D is unclear. Germline CDR1 and CDR2: LNHDA and SQIVND (reference sequence). The CDR3 contains 13 residues. Trimming left V 4 bases short and J 8 bases short, with 9 bases between. CDR3 sequence (DNA): TGTGCCAGTAGTACTCGGTCCGATTCACCCCTCCACTTT. Translating it yields CASSTRSDSPLHF.

The J gene is TRBJ1-3, the V gene TRBV28; 10 nucleotides align to TRBD1. Germline CDR1 and CDR2: MDHEN and SYDVKM. J gave up 4 bases and V 5 bases, and 5 bases lay outside the gene matches. This CDR3 comprises 15 residues. The DNA for the CDR3 is TGTGCCAGCAGTGGACAGGGGGTAAAAGGAAACACCATATATTTT. This translates into CASSGQGVKGNTIYF.